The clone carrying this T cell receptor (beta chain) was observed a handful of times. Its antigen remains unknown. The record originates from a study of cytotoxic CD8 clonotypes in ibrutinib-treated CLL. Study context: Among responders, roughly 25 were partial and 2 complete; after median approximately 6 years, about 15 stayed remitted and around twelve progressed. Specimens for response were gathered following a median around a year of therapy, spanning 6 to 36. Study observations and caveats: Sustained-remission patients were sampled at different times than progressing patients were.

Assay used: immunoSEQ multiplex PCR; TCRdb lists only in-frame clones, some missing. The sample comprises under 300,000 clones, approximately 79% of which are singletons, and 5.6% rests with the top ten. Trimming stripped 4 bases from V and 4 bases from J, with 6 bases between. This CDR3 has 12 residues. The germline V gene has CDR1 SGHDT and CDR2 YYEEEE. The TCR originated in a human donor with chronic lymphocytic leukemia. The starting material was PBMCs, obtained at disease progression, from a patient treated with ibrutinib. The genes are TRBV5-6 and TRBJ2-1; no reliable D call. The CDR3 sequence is CASSTQYNEQFF. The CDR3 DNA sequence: TGTGCCAGCAGCACCCAATACAATGAGCAGTTCTTC.